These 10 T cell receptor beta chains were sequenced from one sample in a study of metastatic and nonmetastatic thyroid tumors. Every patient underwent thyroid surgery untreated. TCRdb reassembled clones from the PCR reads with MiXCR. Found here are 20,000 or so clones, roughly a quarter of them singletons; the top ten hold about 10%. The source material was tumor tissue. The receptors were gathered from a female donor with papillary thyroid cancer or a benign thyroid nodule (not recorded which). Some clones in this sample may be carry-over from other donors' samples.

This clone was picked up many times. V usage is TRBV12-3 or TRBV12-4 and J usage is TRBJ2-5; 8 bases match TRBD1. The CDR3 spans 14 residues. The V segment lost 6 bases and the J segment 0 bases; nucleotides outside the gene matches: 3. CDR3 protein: CASSRDRNQETQYF. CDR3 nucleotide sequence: TGTGCCAGCAGCCGGGACAGGAACCAAGAGACCCAGTACTTC.

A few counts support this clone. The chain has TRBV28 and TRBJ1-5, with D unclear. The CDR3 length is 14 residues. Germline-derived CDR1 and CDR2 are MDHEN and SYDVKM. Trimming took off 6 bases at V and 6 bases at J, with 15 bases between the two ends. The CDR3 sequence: CASRSCVNGQPQHF. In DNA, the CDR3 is TGTGCCAGCAGAAGTTGTGTTAACGGTCAGCCCCAGCATTTT.

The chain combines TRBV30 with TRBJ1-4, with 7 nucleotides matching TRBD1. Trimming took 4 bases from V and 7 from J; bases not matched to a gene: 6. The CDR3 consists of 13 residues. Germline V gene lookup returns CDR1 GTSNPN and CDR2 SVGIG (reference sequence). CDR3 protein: CAWKQGVSEKLFF. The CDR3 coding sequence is TGTGCCTGGAAGCAGGGGGTCTCTGAAAAACTGTTTTTT.

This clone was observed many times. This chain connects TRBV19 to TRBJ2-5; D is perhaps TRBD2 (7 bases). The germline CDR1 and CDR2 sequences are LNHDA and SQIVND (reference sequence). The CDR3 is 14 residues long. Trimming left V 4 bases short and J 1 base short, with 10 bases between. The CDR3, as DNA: TGTGCCAGTAGTAGGGGAGGGGGCCAAGAGACCCAGTACTTC. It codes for CASSRGGGQETQYF.

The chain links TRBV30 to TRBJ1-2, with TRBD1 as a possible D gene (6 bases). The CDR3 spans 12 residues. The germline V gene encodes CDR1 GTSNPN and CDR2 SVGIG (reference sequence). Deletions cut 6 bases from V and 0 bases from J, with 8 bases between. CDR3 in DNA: TGTGCCTGTACAGGGACTAACTATGGCTACACCTTC. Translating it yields CACTGTNYGYTF.

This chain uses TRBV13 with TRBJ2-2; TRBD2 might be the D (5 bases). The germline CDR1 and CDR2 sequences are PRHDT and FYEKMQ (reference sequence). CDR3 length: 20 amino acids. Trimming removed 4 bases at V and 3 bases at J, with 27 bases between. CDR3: CASSYGKQTIGPTDTGELFF. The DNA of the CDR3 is TGTGCCAGCAGCTACGGGAAACAGACTATCGGGCCAACGGACACCGGGGAGCTGTTTTTT.

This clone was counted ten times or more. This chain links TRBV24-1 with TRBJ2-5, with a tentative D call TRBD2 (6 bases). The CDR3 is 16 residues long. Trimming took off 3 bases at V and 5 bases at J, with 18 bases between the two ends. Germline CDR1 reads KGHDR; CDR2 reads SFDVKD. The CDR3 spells CATSDPSGDLSETQYF. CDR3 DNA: TGTGCCACCAGTGATCCCTCGGGGGACTTGTCGGAGACCCAGTACTTC.

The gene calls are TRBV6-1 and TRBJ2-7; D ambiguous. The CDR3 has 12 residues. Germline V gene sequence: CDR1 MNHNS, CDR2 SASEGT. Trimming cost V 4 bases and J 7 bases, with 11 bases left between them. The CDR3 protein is CASSVDWREQYF. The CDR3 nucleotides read TGTGCCAGCAGTGTTGACTGGCGGGAGCAGTACTTC.

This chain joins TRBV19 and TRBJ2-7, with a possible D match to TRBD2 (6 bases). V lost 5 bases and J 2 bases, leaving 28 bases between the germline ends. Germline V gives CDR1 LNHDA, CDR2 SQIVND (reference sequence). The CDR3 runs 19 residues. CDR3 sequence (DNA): TGTGCCAGTAGTTTATTCGGGGGAAAAGGGGCCCGTGGAGCCTACGAGCAGTACTTC. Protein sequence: CASSLFGGKGARGAYEQYF.

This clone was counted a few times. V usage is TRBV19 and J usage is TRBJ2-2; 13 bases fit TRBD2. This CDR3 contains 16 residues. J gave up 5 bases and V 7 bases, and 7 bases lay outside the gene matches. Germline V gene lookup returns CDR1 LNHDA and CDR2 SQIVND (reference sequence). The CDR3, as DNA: TGTGCCAGTATGTGGACTAGCGGGGGATTAACCGGGGAGCTGTTTTTT. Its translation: CASMWTSGGLTGELFF. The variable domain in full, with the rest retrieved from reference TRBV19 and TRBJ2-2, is DGGITQSPKYLFRKEGQNVTLSCEQNLNHDAMYWYRQDPGQGLRLIYYSQIVNDFQKGDIAEGYSVSREKKESFPLTVTSAQKNPTAFYLCASMWTSGGLTGELFFGEGSRLTVL.